The clone carrying this T cell receptor (beta chain) was seen a few times. This CDR3 has 13 residues. Looked up from germline, CDR1 is SGHRS and CDR2 is YFSETQ. Trimming shortened V by 2 bases and J by 7 bases, and 9 bases separated the two germline ends. This record comes from a study of Graves' ophthalmopathy and Graves' hyperthyroidism. Study in general: Peripheral blood sampling preceded any treatment and occurred at initial diagnosis.

RNA served as the template for amplifying TCR beta CDR3 regions. The library came from an HTBI-primed first-round RT-PCR and a second-round multiplex PCR. TCRdb re-analysed the multiplex PCR reads in MiXCR, keeping a single row per CDR3 protein. Of 300,000 to 500,000 distinct CDR3 sequences in the sample, 15% were seen once. Researchers classed hyperthyroidism as stable given no ophthalmopathy within 18 months of follow-up. Hyperthyroidism was new, under 2 months, in patients aged 18 to 65. Certain patients were not enrolled. These were patients with other autoimmune diseases, uncontrolled infections, pregnancy or lactation.

The sequenced sample was peripheral blood. The chain is built from TRBV5-1 and TRBJ2-2; TRBD2 is a possible D gene (5 bases). This sequence was found in a woman between 18 and 29 years old with stable Graves' hyperthyroidism. CDR3 amino acids: CASSLTAGGELFF. The CDR3 DNA is TGCGCCAGCAGCTTAACGGCGGGCGGGGAGCTGTTTTTT.